The entry below gives a single T cell receptor (beta chain) sequence along with its context. This sample was taken from a study of regulatory T cells in long-lasting Graves disease. V was clipped by 0 bases and J by 2 bases; unmatched bases: 17. CDR1 DFQATT and CDR2 SNEGSKA come from the germline V gene (reference sequence). This CDR3 region has 19 residues. Arm-PCR of CDR3 regions and iRepertoire HTBI primers were used to build TCR beta libraries. Each CDR3 protein gets one entry after TCRdb re-called the multiplex PCR reads with MiXCR. This sample yields fewer than 450,000 distinct CDR3 sequences, of which around 16% are seen a single time; 7.8% belongs to the top ten. Sample time point: newly diagnosed GD, antithyroid drugs for less than 3 months. PBMCs provided the RNA from which the TCR library was made. This same sample was also part of a study on T cells in Graves' hyperthyroidism and ophthalmopathy.

V gene TRBV20-1 combines with J gene TRBJ2-7, with 9 bases that match TRBD2. This sample comprised peripheral blood mononuclear cells (PBMCs), obtained at new diagnosis, from a patient treated with antithyroid drugs. The receptor comes from a woman aged 40-49 years with Graves disease. The CDR3 sequence: CSARDLGLSGSPRTYEQYF. CDR3 sequence (DNA): TGCAGTGCTAGAGATCTCGGGCTTAGCGGGAGCCCGAGAACCTACGAGCAGTACTTC.